Each of the 8 T cell receptor beta chains below was sequenced from the same sample in a study of STAT5B mutations in CD4+ large granular lymphocyte leukemia. Using immunoSEQ multiplex PCR, the repertoire was profiled, and TCRdb retains in-frame clones only, with some absent. The sample lists tens of thousands of clones, roughly 77% occurring once. Sequenced sample: CD4+ T cells from blood buffy coats. The receptors originated from a human donor in good health.

The rearrangement joins TRBV7-2 to TRBJ2-7; TRBD2 is a possible D gene (6 bases). The V gene lost 3 bases and the J gene lost 0 bases, with 12 bases spanning the gap. The germline V gene encodes CDR1 SGHTA and CDR2 FQGNSA. CDR3 length equals 15 residues. DNA of the CDR3: TGTGCCAGCAGCTTGGAGGAGGGGCGCTCCTACGAGCAGTACTTC. Protein: CASSLEEGRSYEQYF.

The J gene is TRBJ2-3, the V gene TRBV14, with 7 bases lining up with TRBD1. The V segment lost 4 bases and the J segment 1 base; nucleotides outside the gene matches: 5. Germline CDR1 reads SGHDN; CDR2 reads FVKESK. The CDR3 length is 15 residues. The CDR3 region is CASSLQGKGTDTQYF. For the CDR3, the DNA is TGTGCCAGCAGCCTACAGGGGAAAGGCACAGATACGCAGTATTTT.

J is TRBJ2-7 and V is TRBV7-2; 10 bases map to TRBD1. This CDR3 is built from 15 residues. The junction had 6 bases not matched to a gene; V was cut back by 5 bases and J by 2 bases. CDR1 is SGHTA and CDR2 is FQGNSA in the germline V gene. This CDR3 is CASSPGGTGAYEQYF. The CDR3 region has the DNA TGTGCCAGCAGCCCCGGGGGGACAGGGGCCTACGAGCAGTACTTC. The whole variable domain, remainder taken from reference TRBV7-2 and TRBJ2-7, is GAGVSQSPSNKVTEKGKDVELRCDPISGHTALYWYRQSLGQGLEFLIYFQGNSAPDKSGLPSDRFSAERTGGSVSTLTIQRTQQEDSAVYLCASSPGGTGAYEQYFGPGTRLTVT.

The CDR3 reads CAWSGGLAGGKDTQYF. CDR3 nucleotide sequence: TGTGCCTGGAGTGGGGGACTAGCGGGGGGGAAAGATACGCAGTATTTT. The rearrangement links TRBV30 to TRBJ2-3; 16 bases align to TRBD2. This CDR3 contains 16 residues. CDR1 and CDR2 from the germline V gene are GTSNPN and SVGIG (reference sequence). The trim removed 1 base at V and 5 bases at J, leaving 3 bases unmatched.

In this sample, this clone turned up a few times. V gene TRBV7-8 combines with J gene TRBJ1-5; possible D gene TRBD1, 6 bases. CDR1 SGHVS and CDR2 FQNEAQ come from the germline V gene. This CDR3 is built from 13 residues. V lost 3 bases and J 7 bases, leaving 10 bases between the germline ends. The CDR3 is CASSFDRTQPQHF. CDR3 in DNA: TGTGCCAGCAGCTTCGACAGGACCCAGCCCCAGCATTTT.

The CDR3 DNA reads TGCGCCAGCAGCCCCACGACAGATTCCTACAATGAGCAGTTCTTC. Translating gives CASSPTTDSYNEQFF. The chain has TRBV5-1 and TRBJ2-1; a possible D gene is TRBD1 (5 bases). Germline V gene sequence: CDR1 SGHRS, CDR2 YFSETQ. V lost 4 bases to trimming and J lost 1 base, with 12 bases between them. The CDR3 spans 15 residues.

This chain links TRBV29-1 with TRBJ1-5, with TRBD1 as a possible D gene (5 bases). This CDR3 contains 11 residues. V was cut by 4 bases and J by 8 bases, with 9 bases left in between. Germline V gives CDR1 SQVTM, CDR2 ANQGSEA. This chain's CDR3 is CSVGSDKPQHF. In DNA form, the CDR3 reads TGCAGCGTTGGGTCGGACAAGCCCCAGCATTTT.

In its sample, this clone was seen a few times. V and J are TRBV10-3 and TRBJ1-2, with D unclear. Trimming took off 3 bases at V and 2 bases at J, with 16 bases between the two ends. The CDR3 loop spans 16 amino acids. Germline V CDR1 and CDR2: ENHRY, SYGVKD. The CDR3 nucleotides are TGTGCCATCAGTGATCATACAAGCCCCCCAAACTATGGCTACACCTTC. Its translation: CAISDHTSPPNYGYTF.